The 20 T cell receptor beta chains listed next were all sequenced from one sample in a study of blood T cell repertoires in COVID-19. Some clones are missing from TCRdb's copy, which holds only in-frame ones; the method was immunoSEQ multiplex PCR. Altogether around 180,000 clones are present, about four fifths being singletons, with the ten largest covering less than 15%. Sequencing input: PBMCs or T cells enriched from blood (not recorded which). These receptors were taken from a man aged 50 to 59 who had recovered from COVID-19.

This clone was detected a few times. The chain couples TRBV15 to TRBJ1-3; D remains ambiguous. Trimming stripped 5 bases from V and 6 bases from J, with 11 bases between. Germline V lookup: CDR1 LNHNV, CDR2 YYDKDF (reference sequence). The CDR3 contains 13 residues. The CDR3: CATSRERLNTIYF. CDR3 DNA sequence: TGTGCCACCAGCCGGGAAAGGTTAAACACCATATATTTT. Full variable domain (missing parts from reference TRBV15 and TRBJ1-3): DAMVIQNPRYQVTQFGKPVTLSCSQTLNHNVMYWYQQKSSQAPKLLFHYYDKDFNNEADTPDNFQSRRPNTSFCFLDIRSPGLGDTAMYLCATSRERLNTIYFGEGSWLTVV.

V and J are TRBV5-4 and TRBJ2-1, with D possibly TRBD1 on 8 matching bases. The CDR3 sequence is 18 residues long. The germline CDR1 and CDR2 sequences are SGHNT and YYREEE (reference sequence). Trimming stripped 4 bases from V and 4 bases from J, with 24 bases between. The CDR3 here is CASSAPGGQGLLYNEQFF. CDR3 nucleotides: TGTGCCAGCAGCGCGCCGGGAGGACAGGGCCTTTTGTACAATGAGCAGTTCTTC.

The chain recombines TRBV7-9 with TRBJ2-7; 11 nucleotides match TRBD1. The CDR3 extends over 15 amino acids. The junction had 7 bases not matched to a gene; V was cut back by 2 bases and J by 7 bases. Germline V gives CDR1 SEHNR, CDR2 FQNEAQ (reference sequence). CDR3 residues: CASSLYVGQGEEQYF. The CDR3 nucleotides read TGTGCCAGCAGCTTATATGTGGGACAGGGGGAAGAGCAGTACTTC.

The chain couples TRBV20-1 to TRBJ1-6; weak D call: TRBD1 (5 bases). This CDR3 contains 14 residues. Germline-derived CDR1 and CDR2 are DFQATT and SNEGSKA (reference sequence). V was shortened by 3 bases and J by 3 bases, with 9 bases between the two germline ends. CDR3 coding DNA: TGCAGTGCTAGTGGGGGGGGCTATAATTCACCCCTCCACTTT. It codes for CSASGGGYNSPLHF.

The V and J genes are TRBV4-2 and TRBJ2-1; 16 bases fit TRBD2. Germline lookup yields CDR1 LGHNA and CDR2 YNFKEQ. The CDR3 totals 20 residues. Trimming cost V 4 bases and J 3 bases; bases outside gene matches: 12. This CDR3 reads CASSPSGLAGGHSDYNEQFF. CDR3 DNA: TGTGCCAGCAGCCCATCGGGACTAGCGGGGGGGCATTCTGACTACAATGAGCAGTTCTTC.

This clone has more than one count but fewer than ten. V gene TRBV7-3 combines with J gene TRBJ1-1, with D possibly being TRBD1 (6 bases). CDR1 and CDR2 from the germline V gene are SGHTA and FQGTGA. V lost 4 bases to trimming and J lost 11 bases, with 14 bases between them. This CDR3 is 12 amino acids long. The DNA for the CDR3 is TGTGCCAGCAGCTCGACAGGCGGGAGGGCTTTCTTT. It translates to CASSSTGGRAFF.

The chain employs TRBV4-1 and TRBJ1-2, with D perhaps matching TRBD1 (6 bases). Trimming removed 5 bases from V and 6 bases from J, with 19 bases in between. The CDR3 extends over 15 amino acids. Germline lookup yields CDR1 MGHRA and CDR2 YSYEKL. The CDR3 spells CASSSYFTGWDGYTF. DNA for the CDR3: TGCGCCAGCAGCTCATATTTTACAGGGTGGGATGGCTACACCTTC.

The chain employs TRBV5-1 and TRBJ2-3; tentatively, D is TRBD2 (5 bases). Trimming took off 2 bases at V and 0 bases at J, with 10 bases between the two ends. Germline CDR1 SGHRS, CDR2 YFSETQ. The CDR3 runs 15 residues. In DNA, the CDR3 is TGCGCCAGCAGCTTCGCGGGTTCTAGCACAGATACGCAGTATTTT. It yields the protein CASSFAGSSTDTQYF.

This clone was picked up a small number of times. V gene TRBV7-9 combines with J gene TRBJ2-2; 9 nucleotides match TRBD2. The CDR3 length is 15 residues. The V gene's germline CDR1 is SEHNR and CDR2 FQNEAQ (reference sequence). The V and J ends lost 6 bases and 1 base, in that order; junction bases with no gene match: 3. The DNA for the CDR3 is TGTGCCAGCAGATCACTAGCGGGGAACACCGGGGAGCTGTTTTTT. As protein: CASRSLAGNTGELFF.

The CDR3 DNA reads as TGTGCCAGCAGCTCAAACTATGGCTACACCTTC. Translating gives CASSSNYGYTF. This chain uses TRBV9 with TRBJ1-2; the D is unclear. V lost 4 bases, J lost 2 bases, and 3 bases lay in between. The CDR3 length is 11 residues. Germline lookup yields CDR1 SGDLS and CDR2 YYNGEE.

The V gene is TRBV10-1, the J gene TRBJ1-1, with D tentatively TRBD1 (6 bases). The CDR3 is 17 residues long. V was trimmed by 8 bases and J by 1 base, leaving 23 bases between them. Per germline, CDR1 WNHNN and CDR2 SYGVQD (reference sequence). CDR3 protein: CASGQSQMGPANTEAFF. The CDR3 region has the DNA TGCGCCAGCGGACAGAGCCAAATGGGACCGGCGAACACTGAAGCTTTCTTT.

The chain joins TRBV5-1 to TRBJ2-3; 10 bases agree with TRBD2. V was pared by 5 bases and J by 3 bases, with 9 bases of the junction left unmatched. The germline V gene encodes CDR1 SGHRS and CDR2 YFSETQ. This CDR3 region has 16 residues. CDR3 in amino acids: CASRGGTSGVTDTQYF. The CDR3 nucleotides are TGCGCCAGCAGAGGAGGAACTAGCGGGGTGACAGATACGCAGTATTTT.

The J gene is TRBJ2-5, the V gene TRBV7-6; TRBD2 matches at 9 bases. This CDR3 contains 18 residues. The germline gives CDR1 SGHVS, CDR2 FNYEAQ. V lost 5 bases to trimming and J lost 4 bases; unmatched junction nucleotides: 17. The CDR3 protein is CASSPPSWSGGRGETQYF. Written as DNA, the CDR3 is TGTGCCAGCAGCCCCCCGAGCTGGAGCGGGGGGCGGGGAGAGACCCAGTACTTC.

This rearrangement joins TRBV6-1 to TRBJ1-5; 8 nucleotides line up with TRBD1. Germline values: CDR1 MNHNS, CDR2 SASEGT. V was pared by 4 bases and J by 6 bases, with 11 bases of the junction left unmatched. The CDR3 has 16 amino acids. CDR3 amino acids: CASSGPGQGQGQPQHF. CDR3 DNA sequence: TGTGCCAGCAGTGGACCAGGACAGGGACAAGGTCAGCCCCAGCATTTT.

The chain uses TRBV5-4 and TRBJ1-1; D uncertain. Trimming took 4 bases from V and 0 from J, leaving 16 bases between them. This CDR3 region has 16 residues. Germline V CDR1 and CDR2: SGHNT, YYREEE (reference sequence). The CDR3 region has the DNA TGTGCCAGCAGCCCGCCCGGTGCCCGCATGAACACTGAAGCTTTCTTT. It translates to CASSPPGARMNTEAFF.

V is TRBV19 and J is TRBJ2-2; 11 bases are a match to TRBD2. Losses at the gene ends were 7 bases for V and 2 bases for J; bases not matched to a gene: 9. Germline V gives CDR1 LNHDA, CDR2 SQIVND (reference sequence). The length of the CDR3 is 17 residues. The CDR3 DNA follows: TGTGCCAGTAACCACGGACTAGCGGGTTCTAACACCGGGGAGCTGTTTTTT. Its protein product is CASNHGLAGSNTGELFF.

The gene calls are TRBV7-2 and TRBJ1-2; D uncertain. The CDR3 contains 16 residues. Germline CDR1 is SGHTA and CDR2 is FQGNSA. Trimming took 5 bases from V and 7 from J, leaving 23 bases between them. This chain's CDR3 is CASSPSPYVLAGGYTF. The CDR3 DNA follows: TGTGCCAGCAGCCCCAGCCCCTATGTCCTGGCAGGTGGCTACACCTTC. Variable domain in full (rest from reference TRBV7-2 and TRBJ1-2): GAGVSQSPSNKVTEKGKDVELRCDPISGHTALYWYRQSLGQGLEFLIYFQGNSAPDKSGLPSDRFSAERTGGSVSTLTIQRTQQEDSAVYLCASSPSPYVLAGGYTFGSGTRLTVV.

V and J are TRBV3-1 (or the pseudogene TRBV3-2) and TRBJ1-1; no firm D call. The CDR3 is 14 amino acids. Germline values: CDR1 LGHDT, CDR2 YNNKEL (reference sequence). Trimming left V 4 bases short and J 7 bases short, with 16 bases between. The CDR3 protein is CASSPFQKMVEAFF. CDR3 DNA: TGTGCCAGCAGCCCTTTTCAGAAAATGGTTGAAGCTTTCTTT.

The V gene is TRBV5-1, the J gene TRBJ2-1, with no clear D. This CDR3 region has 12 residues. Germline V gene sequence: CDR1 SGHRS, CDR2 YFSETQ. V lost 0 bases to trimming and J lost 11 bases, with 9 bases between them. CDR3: CASSLGVSQQFF. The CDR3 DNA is TGCGCCAGCAGCTTGGGAGTGTCCCAGCAGTTCTTC.

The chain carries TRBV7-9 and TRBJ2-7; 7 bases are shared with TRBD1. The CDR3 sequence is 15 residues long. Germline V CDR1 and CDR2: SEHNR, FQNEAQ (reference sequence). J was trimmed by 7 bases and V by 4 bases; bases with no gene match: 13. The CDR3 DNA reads TGTGCCAGCAGCTCGGGGACAGACCCACCGGGGGAGCAGTACTTC. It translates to CASSSGTDPPGEQYF. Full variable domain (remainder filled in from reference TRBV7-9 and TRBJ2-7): DTGVSQNPRHKITKRGQNVTFRCDPISEHNRLYWYRQTLGQGPEFLTYFQNEAQLEKSRLLSDRFSAERPKGSFSTLEIQRTEQGDSAMYLCASSSGTDPPGEQYFGPGTRLTVT.